The TCR beta chain described here comes from a study of identical twins. A universal primer site arose from template switching, and cDNA bore unique molecular identifiers. In TCRdb, the 5' RACE reads were re-called with MiXCR into one record per CDR3 protein. The repertoire holds around 1.7 million distinct CDR3 sequences, with around 29% as singletons. The germline gives CDR1 LGHNT, CDR2 FRNRAP. Trimming took 6 bases from V and 7 from J, leaving 11 bases between them. The CDR3 sequence is 12 residues long. Findings and caveats of the study: Beta out-of-frame sequences showed weaker excess twin sharing.

This clonotype has more than one count but fewer than ten. Its antigen is as yet unknown. This chain uses TRBV12-5 with TRBJ2-3; D not resolved. The source is a newborn girl in good health. The sample comprised cord blood. Written as DNA, the CDR3 is TGTGCTAGTGGCCCCACTTCAAATACGCAGTATTTT. The encoded protein is CASGPTSNTQYF.